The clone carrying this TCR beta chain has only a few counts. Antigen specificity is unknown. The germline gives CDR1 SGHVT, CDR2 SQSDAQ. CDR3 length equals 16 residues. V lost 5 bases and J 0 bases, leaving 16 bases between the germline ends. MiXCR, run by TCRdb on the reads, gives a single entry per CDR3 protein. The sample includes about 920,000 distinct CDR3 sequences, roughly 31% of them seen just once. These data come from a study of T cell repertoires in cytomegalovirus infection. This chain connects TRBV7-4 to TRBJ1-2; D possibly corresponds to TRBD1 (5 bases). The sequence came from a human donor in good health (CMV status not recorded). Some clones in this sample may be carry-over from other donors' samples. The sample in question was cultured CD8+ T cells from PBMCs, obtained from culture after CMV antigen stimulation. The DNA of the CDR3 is TGTGCCAGCAGCCCATTGGGCAGGGAGGCTAACTATGGCTACACCTTC. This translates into CASSPLGREANYGYTF.